The 23 T cell receptor beta chains given below trace back to one sample, sequenced in a study of cytomegalovirus exposure and HLA in healthy donors. This PCR relied on a set of 60 Vbeta primers and 13 Jbeta primers. Assay: immunoSEQ multiplex PCR; the TCRdb copy retains only in-frame clones and omits some. The data contain roughly 15,000 clones, 63% of them singletons. The source material was PBMCs. The receptors shown here come from a woman in her 50s in good health and CMV-seropositive.

The chain employs TRBV9 and TRBJ2-3; TRBD2 is a possible D gene (5 bases). V lost 0 bases, J lost 5 bases, and 13 bases lay in between. The CDR3 consists of 15 residues. From germline, CDR1 is SGDLS and CDR2 YYNGEE. The CDR3 bases are TGTGCCAGCAGCGTAGACATCCTAGGAGGAGATACGCAGTATTTT. Its translation is CASSVDILGGDTQYF.

The chain carries TRBV18 and TRBJ2-7; 8 nucleotides match TRBD1. The CDR3 has 15 amino acids. V lost 2 bases and J lost 4; bases outside the gene matches: 7. Per the germline V gene, CDR1 is KGHSH and CDR2 is LQKENI. Here the CDR3 DNA reads TGTGCCAGCTCACCAAGCCAGGGGGCGCGTTACGAGCAGTACTTC. This gives the protein CASSPSQGARYEQYF.

This rearrangement joins TRBV7-2 to TRBJ2-7, with D unclear. Looked up from germline, CDR1 is SGHTA and CDR2 is FQGNSA. V lost 5 bases and J 4 bases, leaving 12 bases between the germline ends. The CDR3 is made up of 13 amino acids. CDR3 DNA: TGTGCCAGCAGCCCCGTCCCCACATACGAGCAGTACTTC. This codes for CASSPVPTYEQYF.

This clone was found a few times. This probably arose from a read error, given a far larger clone one base away. J is TRBJ2-7 and V is TRBV4-2, with a tentative D call TRBD2 (6 bases). CDR3 length equals 15 residues. CDR1 LGHNA and CDR2 YNFKEQ come from the germline V gene. V was cut by 1 base and J by 4 bases, with 14 bases left in between. CDR3 sequence (DNA): TGTGCCAGCAGCCAAGCGGGACGGGACTTGTACGAGCAGTACTTC. Its translation: CASSQAGRDLYEQYF.

The V gene is TRBV15, the J gene TRBJ1-2, with no clear D. V was trimmed by 5 bases and J by 12 bases, leaving 19 bases between them. From germline, CDR1 is LNHNV and CDR2 YYDKDF (reference sequence). The CDR3 extends over 13 amino acids. The CDR3: CATSGRDRGPNTF. The CDR3 nucleotides are TGTGCCACCAGCGGACGAGATCGGGGTCCGAACACCTTC.

There are a few counts of this clone. The chain combines TRBV10-3 with TRBJ1-1, with D maybe TRBD1 (6 bases). V lost 3 bases and J lost 6, with 14 bases in between. There are 14 residues in the CDR3. Germline V gives CDR1 ENHRY, CDR2 SYGVKD. CDR3: CAISDDRRGAEAFF. The CDR3 DNA sequence: TGTGCCATCAGTGATGACAGGCGAGGGGCTGAAGCTTTCTTT.

The sample holds one count of this clone. The chain carries TRBV9 and TRBJ2-1; D is unresolved. V gave up 0 bases and J gave up 9 bases, with 10 bases separating them. CDR1 and CDR2 from the germline V gene are SGDLS and YYNGEE. This CDR3 is built from 13 residues. CDR3 DNA sequence: TGTGCCAGCAGCGTAGCCCATGTCGGTGAGCAGTTCTTC. This codes for CASSVAHVGEQFF.

The chain carries TRBV30 and TRBJ2-1; no firm D call. Germline CDR1 and CDR2: GTSNPN and SVGIG (reference sequence). The CDR3 contains 12 residues. V was clipped by 1 base and J by 8 bases, with 9 bases between them. The CDR3 spells CAWSGSPHEQFF. DNA of the CDR3: TGTGCCTGGAGTGGGAGTCCGCATGAGCAGTTCTTC.

V gene TRBV28 combines with J gene TRBJ1-1; 8 bases match TRBD1. CDR1 is MDHEN, CDR2 SYDVKM, per germline. CDR3 size: 12 residues. V lost 9 bases and J lost 11; bases outside the gene matches: 11. This CDR3 is CASKAYDRGAFF. CDR3 in DNA: TGTGCCAGTAAGGCCTATGACAGGGGCGCTTTCTTT.

Here the CDR3 reads CASSLGQGTDEQYF. The CDR3 nucleotides read TGTGCCAGCAGCTTAGGGCAGGGTACCGACGAGCAGTACTTC. This chain connects TRBV7-2 to TRBJ2-7, with D possibly TRBD1 on 5 matching bases. CDR3 size: 14 residues. V was shortened by 1 base and J by 5 bases, with 12 bases between the two germline ends. CDR1 SGHTA and CDR2 FQGNSA come from the germline V gene.

The gene calls are TRBV4-1 and TRBJ2-3; 7 nucleotides agree with TRBD2. This CDR3 region has 17 residues. Trimming removed 2 bases from V and 2 bases from J; junction bases left unmatched: 10. The germline CDR1 and CDR2 sequences are MGHRA and YSYEKL. The CDR3 loop reads CASSQRPGLPATDTQYF. The CDR3 DNA sequence: TGCGCCAGCAGCCAAAGACCGGGACTACCTGCCACAGATACGCAGTATTTT.

J is TRBJ1-2 and V is TRBV9; the match to TRBD1 covers 7 bases. The CDR3 has 15 residues. Germline V gives CDR1 SGDLS, CDR2 YYNGEE. J gave up 2 bases and V 0 bases, and 4 bases lay outside the gene matches. The CDR3 DNA reads TGTGCCAGCAGCGTAGGACAGGGTGTAAACTATGGCTACACCTTC. The encoded protein is CASSVGQGVNYGYTF.

This chain links TRBV7-3 with TRBJ2-1; D unclear. Trimming stripped 1 base from V and 8 bases from J, with 9 bases between. Looked up from germline, CDR1 is SGHTA and CDR2 is FQGTGA. The CDR3 runs to 13 residues. CDR3 sequence reads: CASSLKPVDEQFF. In DNA form, the CDR3 reads TGTGCCAGCAGCTTAAAACCAGTGGATGAGCAGTTCTTC.

This sequence joins TRBV10-2 and TRBJ2-5; 12 bases agree with TRBD2. The CDR3 totals 15 residues. V lost 9 bases to trimming and J lost 5 bases; unmatched junction nucleotides: 10. Germline lookup yields CDR1 WSHSY and CDR2 SAAADI. The CDR3 reads CASSVLAGGGETQYF. The CDR3 DNA reads TGCGCCAGTTCCGTACTAGCGGGGGGAGGGGAGACCCAGTACTTC.

This sequence joins TRBV28 and TRBJ2-1, with 11 bases that match TRBD1. The CDR3 consists of 15 residues. CDR1 and CDR2 (germline): MDHEN, SYDVKM. Losses at the gene ends were 6 bases for V and 2 bases for J; bases not matched to a gene: 3. The CDR3 protein is CASRRTGGPYNEQFF. The CDR3 DNA sequence: TGTGCCAGCAGGCGGACAGGGGGCCCCTACAATGAGCAGTTCTTC.

Here the CDR3 reads CSEDRAYEQYF. CDR3 DNA sequence: TGCAGTGAGGACAGGGCCTACGAGCAGTACTTC. This sequence joins TRBV20-1 and TRBJ2-7, with 8 nucleotides matching TRBD1. CDR3 length equals 11 residues. V lost 7 bases and J lost 2; bases outside the gene matches: 1. Germline CDR1 DFQATT, CDR2 SNEGSKA (reference sequence).

Comments on this clone: Likely a read error: the CDR3 ends without its conserved phenylalanine or tryptophan. V usage is TRBV29-1 and J usage is TRBJ2-3; the D is unclear. CDR1 is SQVTM, CDR2 ANQGSEA, per germline. This CDR3 contains 10 residues. The ends were cut back, 3 bases at V and 7 bases at J, with 5 bases in the middle. DNA of the CDR3: TGCAGCGTTGATCTGAATACGCAGTATTTG. This encodes CSVDLNTQYL.

The chain employs TRBV6-5 and TRBJ1-1; a possible D gene is TRBD1 (5 bases). Germline V lookup: CDR1 MNHEY, CDR2 SVGAGI. This CDR3 is built from 13 residues. Trimming stripped 6 bases from V and 0 bases from J, with 8 bases between. CDR3: CASSETVNTEAFF. The DNA for the CDR3 is TGTGCCAGCAGCGAGACAGTGAACACTGAAGCTTTCTTT.

V gene TRBV29-1 combines with J gene TRBJ1-1, with a possible D match to TRBD1 (6 bases). CDR1 SQVTM and CDR2 ANQGSEA come from the germline V gene. The V end was cut by 5 bases, the J end by 3 bases, with 16 bases between. CDR3 length equals 14 residues. The CDR3 loop reads CSVSRGRWDTEAFF. As DNA, the CDR3 is TGCAGCGTTTCCAGGGGCCGGTGGGACACTGAAGCTTTCTTT.

This chain uses TRBV29-1 with TRBJ2-7; 8 bases agree with TRBD1. CDR3 length: 13 residues. Losses at the gene ends were 4 bases for V and 4 bases for J; bases not matched to a gene: 6. Germline loops: CDR1 SQVTM, CDR2 ANQGSEA. CDR3: CSVVSGGGYEQYF. The CDR3 nucleotides are TGCAGCGTTGTATCAGGGGGCGGATACGAGCAGTACTTC.

V and J are TRBV6-5 and TRBJ1-4; no firm D call. There are 15 residues in the CDR3. Germline V lookup: CDR1 MNHEY, CDR2 SVGAGI. V lost 6 bases and J lost 0, with 11 bases in between. CDR3: CASSRWTSTNEKLFF. The DNA of the CDR3 is TGTGCCAGCAGCCGGTGGACTTCAACTAATGAAAAACTGTTTTTT.

This clone appeared a single time. This chain uses TRBV30 with TRBJ2-7; D is possibly TRBD2 (5 bases). Germline values: CDR1 GTSNPN, CDR2 SVGIG (reference sequence). Trimming removed 3 bases at V and 7 bases at J, with 16 bases between. The length of the CDR3 is 13 residues. The CDR3 protein is CAWRAGRQREQYF. CDR3 DNA: TGTGCCTGGAGGGCGGGCAGGCAGCGGGAGCAGTACTTC.

The chain recombines TRBV25-1 with TRBJ2-2; D gene ambiguous. In germline, CDR1 is MGHDK, CDR2 SYGVNS. This CDR3 spans 14 amino acids. V lost 4 bases and J 6 bases, leaving 12 bases between the germline ends. The CDR3 nucleotides read TGTGCCAGCAGTGCTCTGGGTGAGGCCGGGGAGCTGTTTTTT. Encoded protein: CASSALGEAGELFF.